This T cell receptor (beta chain) was sequenced during a study of graft-versus-host responses after intestinal transplantation. Study information: Multivisceral, liver-intestinal, or isolated intestinal grafts were transplanted into recipients. General observations from the study: Clonal ratios of graft-versus-host to host-versus-graft in allografts were high for patients exhibiting graft-donor T cell macrochimerism. Marrow from the recipient contained GvH clones, some of which had appeared first in ileum or blood.

There are 17 residues in the CDR3. The trim removed 3 bases at V and 6 bases at J, leaving 9 bases unmatched. Germline CDR1 is LNHDA and CDR2 is SQIVND (reference sequence). This clone was seen just once. Antigen unknown. Only in-frame clones appear in the TCRdb table, and some are missing; sequencing was by immunoSEQ multiplex PCR. The table records tens of thousands of clones, 85% to 95% of them present only once. This chain connects TRBV19 to TRBJ2-3; 13 bases map to TRBD2. This receptor was taken from a human donor who was the organ donor for an intestinal transplant. The sample was unstimulated CD4+ T cells sorted from spleen or lymph node cells, taken before transplant. This CDR3 is CASSMSRTSGSGDTQYF. The CDR3 DNA reads TGTGCCAGTAGTATGAGTCGGACTAGCGGGAGTGGGGATACGCAGTATTTT.